The clone carrying this T cell receptor beta chain was seen a handful of times. The antigen is undetermined. TCRdb itself ran the reads through MiXCR, one entry per CDR3 protein. The data show 450,000 to 600,000 distinct CDR3 sequences, 30% to 35% seen once. The record originates from a study of T cell repertoires in cytomegalovirus infection. For the study at large: Researchers turned to recently identified HLA-C-restricted CMV epitopes as well as well-studied HLA-B-restricted ones. CMV infection and matching HLA type were both indicated by public TCR beta signatures. Study-level findings and limits: The response measured ex vivo was dominated by TCR beta clonotypes (HLA-C-restricted and CMV-specific). Accumulated public TCR beta family frequency recognized individuals carrying CMV together with the relevant HLA.

The CDR3 runs to 14 residues. The germline gives CDR1 SGHVS, CDR2 FQNEAQ. V was clipped by 2 bases and J by 6 bases, with 13 bases between them. The clonotype originates from a human donor in good health (CMV status not recorded). Some clones in this sample may be carry-over from other donors' samples. This sequence joins TRBV7-8 and TRBJ1-2; D is unclear. This sample comprised cultured PBMCs, obtained from culture after CMV antigen stimulation. CDR3 region: CASSLRGIRDGYTF. CDR3 nucleotide sequence: TGTGCCAGCAGCTTAAGAGGGATAAGGGATGGCTACACCTTC.